This T cell receptor (beta chain) was retrieved from a study of shared clonotypes between healthy human individuals. Per germline, CDR1 SGDLS and CDR2 YYNGEE. The CDR3 spans 12 residues. With 7 bases removed from V and 8 bases from J, the gap between germline ends came to 15 bases. Naive CD8 cells were CD45RO-negative, positively selected for CCR7, excluding terminally differentiated effector memory CD45RA+ cells. Donors were healthy HIV-negative adults without recent acute infections or vaccinations. TCRdb's table, derived via immunoSEQ multiplex PCR, lists solely in-frame clones and lacks some. The sample shows under 850,000 clones, 80% to 95% of them seen only once.

The sample was naive CD8+ T cells sorted from blood. The chain carries TRBV9 and TRBJ1-2; no clear D gene. The sequence was obtained from a young man in good health. In nucleotides, the CDR3 is TGTGCCAGCGCAGCTCGGGCTGACGGCTACACCTTC. Protein product: CASAARADGYTF.